Listed below are T cell receptor beta chains from one sample, sequenced in a study of cytomegalovirus exposure and HLA in healthy donors. This table comes from immunoSEQ multiplex PCR, and its TCRdb copy is limited to in-frame clones, with some not included. This sample yields 150,000 to 200,000 clones, of which approximately 80% are seen a single time; 2.4% belongs to the top ten. Sequencing used PBMCs. The receptors were sampled from a man in his 60s in good health and CMV-seronegative. CDR3s include the opening cysteine and the closing phenylalanine or tryptophan. A D gene is named only where the DNA matches it firmly. Not all rows give a size; the values are once, few, many and, for expanded clones, a class.

TRBJ1-3 TRBV28 NA NA CASGLGVGRNTIYF TGTGCCAGCGGTTTGGGAGTTGGACGGAACACCATATATTTT
TRBJ1-1 TRBV4-2 NA TRBD1 CASSLRQGANEALF TGTGCCAGCAGCTTGAGGCAGGGGGCAAATGAAGCTCTCTTT
TRBJ2-5 TRBV6-6 NA TRBD2 CASSYGGGGAEETQYF TGTGCCAGCAGTTACGGCGGCGGGGGGGCGGAAGAGACCCAGTACTTC
TRBJ2-5 TRBV28 NA TRBD1 CASSLTGGQQYF TGTGCCAGCAGCCTAACAGGGGGTCAGCAGTACTTC
TRBJ1-5 TRBV28 NA NA CASSFWDISSNQPQHF TGTGCCAGCAGTTTTTGGGACATTTCAAGCAATCAGCCCCAGCATTTT
TRBJ1-1 TRBV28 few NA CRNTEAFF TGCAGAAACACTGAAGCTTTCTTT
TRBJ1-1 TRBV25-1 NA NA CASRLTGADTEAFF TGTGCCAGCAGGTTAACAGGTGCGGACACTGAAGCTTTCTTT
TRBJ2-2 TRBV5-4 NA TRBD2 CASSPQGPSGGNTGELFF TGTGCCAGCAGCCCCCAGGGGCCTAGCGGGGGGAACACCGGGGAGCTGTTTTTT
TRBJ1-5 TRBV28 NA NA CASSLTGSHSNQPQHF TGTGCCAGCAGTTTAACAGGGAGCCATAGCAATCAGCCCCAGCATTTT
TRBJ2-3 TRBV15 NA TRBD2 CATSSGGMADTQYF TGTGCCACCAGTTCGGGGGGTATGGCAGATACGCAGTATTTT
TRBJ1-2 TRBV29-1 NA NA CSVEVQGLGYTF TGCAGCGTTGAAGTGCAGGGGCTTGGCTACACCTTC
TRBJ2-7 TRBV11-2 NA TRBD1 CASSATGAGEQYF TGTGCCAGCAGCGCGACAGGGGCCGGGGAGCAGTACTTC
TRBJ2-2 TRBV12-5 NA TRBD1 CASGFARGRIQDTGELFF TGTGCTAGTGGTTTTGCCAGGGGGCGCATCCAGGACACCGGGGAGCTGTTTTTT
TRBJ1-5 TRBV7-2 NA NA CASSSNGGAYQPQNF TGTGCCAGCAGCTCGAACGGGGGGGCCTATCAGCCCCAGAATTTT
TRBJ1-2 TRBV5-1 NA TRBD1 CASSRGTGMSDGYTF TGCGCCAGCAGCCGCGGGACAGGGATGAGCGATGGCTACACCTTC
TRBJ1-4 TRBV7-9 NA NA CASSLGGTTNEKLFF TGTGCCAGCAGCTTAGGGGGCACGACTAATGAAAAACTGTTTTTT
TRBJ2-7 TRBV5-4 NA NA CASSSGCEQYF TGTGCCAGCAGCTCAGGTTGCGAGCAGTACTTC
TRBJ1-2 TRBV28 NA NA CASTSTGRNYGYTF TGTGCCAGCACTTCTACAGGGCGGAACTATGGCTACACCTTC
TRBJ2-3 TRBV29-1 NA NA CSVEDGGTSDTQYF TGCAGCGTTGAAGATGGGGGGACCTCAGATACGCAGTATTTT
TRBJ1-4 TRBV6-1 NA NA CASSEQIGGREKLFF TGTGCCAGCAGTGAACAAATCGGAGGGCGGGAAAAACTGTTTTTT
TRBJ1-5 TRBV25-1 once NA CASSGHPAGTQEPQHF TGTGCCAGCAGTGGGCACCCGGCAGGGACACAAGAGCCCCAGCATTTT
TRBJ2-7 TRBV4-2 NA NA CASSQVRQYATKQYF TGTGCCAGCAGCCAAGTCAGGCAGTACGCGACCAAGCAGTACTTC
TRBJ1-2 TRBV14 NA TRBD1 CASSQEKTGGIARYGYTF TGTGCCAGCAGCCAAGAAAAGACAGGGGGGATTGCGCGATATGGCTACACCTTC
TRBJ1-2 TRBV29-1 NA TRBD1 CSAWDSLYGYTF TGCAGCGCCTGGGACAGTTTGTATGGCTACACCTTC
TRBJ2-1 TRBV15 NA TRBD1 CATSSSGTGINEQFF TGTGCCACCAGCAGTTCCGGGACAGGAATTAATGAGCAGTTCTTC
TRBJ2-5 TRBV15 NA NA CATSRDVGSSETQYF TGTGCCACCAGCAGAGATGTGGGCTCGTCAGAGACCCAGTACTTC
TRBJ1-2 TRBV19 NA NA CASIETGGPGGYGYTF TGTGCCAGTATCGAGACAGGAGGACCAGGCGGCTATGGCTACACCTTC
TRBJ2-3 TRBV11-3 NA TRBD1 CASSPGTGHTDTQYF TGTGCCAGCAGCCCAGGGACAGGGCACACAGATACGCAGTATTTT
TRBJ1-5 TRBV15 NA NA CATSTRHSNQPQHF TGTGCCACCAGCACTAGGCATAGCAATCAGCCCCAGCATTTT
TRBJ2-1 TRBV27 NA TRBD1 CASSSSGGPATHEQFF TGTGCCAGCAGTTCTTCAGGGGGCCCCGCTACCCATGAGCAGTTCTTC
TRBJ2-7 TRBV7-2 few TRBD2 CASSLDGRGRSYF TGTGCCAGCAGCTTAGACGGTCGCGGGAGGTCGTACTTC
TRBJ1-1 TRBV2 NA NA CASSVNTEAFF TGTGCCAGCAGCGTAAACACTGAAGCTTTCTTT
TRBJ2-4 TRBV9 NA NA CASSGTGAAKNIQYF TGTGCCAGCAGCGGGACGGGAGCGGCCAAAAACATTCAGTACTTC
TRBJ1-5 TRBV19 NA NA CASRGRVSNQPQHF TGTGCCAGTAGAGGCAGGGTGAGCAATCAGCCCCAGCATTTT
TRBJ1-3 TRBV29-1 NA NA CSVASGNTIYF TGCAGCGTAGCCTCTGGAAACACCATATATTTT
TRBJ1-1 TRBV10-3 few NA CAIRPGPGSEAFF TGTGCCATCCGGCCAGGGCCAGGATCTGAAGCTTTCTTT
TRBJ2-7 TRBV5-1 NA TRBD1 CASSLGGQGRYEQYF TGCGCCAGCAGCTTGGGGGGACAGGGAAGGTACGAGCAGTACTTC
TRBJ2-7 TRBV10-1 few TRBD2 CASSSSGTYEQYF TGCGCCAGCAGTTCTAGCGGGACCTACGAGCAGTACTTC
TRBJ1-2 TRBV7-7 NA NA CASSLDTGDLYGYTF TGTGCTAGCAGCTTAGACACAGGTGATCTCTATGGCTACACCTTC
TRBJ2-7 TRBV15 NA TRBD2 CATSRVTSGYYEQYF TGTGCCACCAGCAGAGTTACTAGCGGCTACTACGAGCAGTACTTC
TRBJ1-4 TRBV4-2 NA TRBD1 CASSQPDRATNEKLFF TGTGCCAGCAGCCAACCGGACAGGGCAACTAATGAAAAACTGTTTTTT
TRBJ1-6 TRBV6-5 once NA CASSYRRGPLHF TGTGCCAGCAGTTACCGCAGGGGACCCCTCCACTTT
TRBJ1-2 TRBV2 NA NA CASSEALFFGARIDGYTF TGTGCCAGCAGTGAAGCGCTTTTTTTTGGGGCCCGAATTGATGGCTACACCTTC
TRBJ1-4 TRBV9 NA NA CASSVGGSLNEKLFF TGTGCCAGCAGCGTAGGCGGCAGTTTAAATGAAAAACTGTTTTTT
TRBJ1-2 TRBV27 NA NA CASSLNPRGGAGGYTF TGTGCCAGCAGTTTAAATCCTAGGGGCGGGGCCGGCGGCTACACCTTC
TRBJ2-3 TRBV4-2 NA TRBD2 CASSQPGLAVTTDTQYF TGTGCCAGCAGCCAACCGGGACTAGCGGTGACCACAGATACGCAGTATTTT
TRBJ2-1 TRBV30 NA TRBD2 CAWSVGLAGGGGQFF TGTGCCTGGAGTGTGGGGCTAGCGGGAGGGGGGGGGCAGTTCTTC
TRBJ2-3 TRBV29-1 NA NA CSVAPGSEDTQYF TGCAGCGTTGCCCCCGGATCGGAGGATACGCAGTATTTT
TRBJ2-3 TRBV18 NA TRBD1 CASSRRTGRGEDTQYF TGTGCCAGCTCCCGTCGGACAGGGCGAGGGGAAGATACGCAGTATTTT
TRBJ2-7 TRBV5-3 NA NA CARSWEPGLVSYEQYF TGTGCCAGAAGCTGGGAGCCGGGACTTGTGTCCTACGAGCAGTACTTC
TRBJ2-7 TRBV30 few NA CACGWRNYEQYF TGTGCCTGTGGCTGGCGGAATTACGAGCAGTACTTC
TRBJ1-4 TRBV5-8 NA TRBD1 CASSSPPGQGREKLFF TGTGCCAGCAGCTCACCACCGGGACAGGGAAGAGAAAAACTGTTTTTT
TRBJ1-2 TRBV7-8 few NA CATKDRGSYGYTF TGTGCCACCAAAGACCGAGGAAGCTATGGCTACACCTTC